This T cell receptor beta chain was documented in a study of early T cells in non-severe SARS-CoV-2 infection. Background on the study: It was bulk RNA from unsorted whole blood that was sequenced, and the chains were unpaired.

In TCRdb, the 5' RACE reads were re-called with MiXCR into one record per CDR3 protein. Here the sample spans around 57,000 distinct CDR3 sequences, under 15% being singletons. V lost 0 bases, J lost 4 bases, and 10 bases lay in between. The germline CDR1 and CDR2 sequences are DFQATT and SNEGSKA (reference sequence). This CDR3 region has 14 residues. This clonotype was seen at least ten times. The chain links TRBV20-1 to TRBJ2-1, with D maybe TRBD1 (6 bases). Sequencing was done on a sample of whole blood. The TCR comes from an adult who was a healthcare worker with PCR-confirmed SARS-CoV-2 infection or an uninfected control (not recorded which). The CDR3 DNA reads TGCAGTGCTAGAGATCGGACAGCTTACAATGAGCAGTTCTTC. It encodes CSARDRTAYNEQFF.